This entry lists 13 T cell receptor beta chains sequenced from one sample in a study of blood T cells in healthy people across ages. Using a J-beta primer mix together with a sample-barcoded 5' primer, a second PCR was run for roughly 7 to 11 cycles. Using its own MiXCR run on the 5' RACE reads, TCRdb lists one record per CDR3 protein. The table records over 550,000 distinct CDR3 sequences, approximately 30% of them present only once. Sequencing was performed on blood. These receptors all come from a woman older than 75 in good health.

This clonotype was recorded at least ten times. The chain couples TRBV6-6 to TRBJ1-2; no clear D gene. This CDR3 is 12 amino acids long. V was pared by 5 bases and J by 5 bases, with 9 bases between. The germline V gene encodes CDR1 MNHNY and CDR2 SVGAGI (reference sequence). The CDR3 DNA follows: TGTGCCAGCAGTCCCCAAGAGTATGGCTACACCTTC. It specifies CASSPQEYGYTF.

There are many counts of this clonotype. A read error may explain this, as a much larger clone is one base away. The CDR3 DNA reads as TGCGCCAGCAGCTGGGCCGCCAGGGCAAGGGAGCAGTACTTC. It encodes CASSWAARAREQYF. The chain uses TRBV5-1 and TRBJ2-7, with D perhaps matching TRBD1 (5 bases). Between the trimmed V and J ends, which lost 3 bases and 7 bases, there was a span of 17 bases. Germline CDR1 SGHRS, CDR2 YFSETQ. There are 14 residues in the CDR3.

This clonotype was detected ten times or more. The J gene is TRBJ2-3, the V gene TRBV6-5; D remains ambiguous. The germline V and J ends were trimmed by 4 bases and 2 bases, with 7 bases remaining between them. The CDR3 is made up of 13 amino acids. Per germline, CDR1 MNHEY and CDR2 SVGAGI. The CDR3 protein is CASSSRPTDTQYF. CDR3 DNA sequence: TGTGCCAGCAGTTCCAGACCCACAGATACGCAGTATTTT.

The chain links TRBV7-3 to TRBJ2-5; D is unresolved. The CDR3 contains 15 residues. Germline values: CDR1 SGHTA, CDR2 FQGTGA. The V end lost 5 bases, the J end lost 2 bases, and 15 bases lay between the germline ends. Here the CDR3 reads CASSPEPIRQETQYF. CDR3 bases: TGTGCCAGCAGCCCCGAGCCCATAAGACAAGAGACCCAGTACTTC.

This clonotype has only a few counts. The genes are TRBV6-1 and TRBJ1-6, with 7 bases aligning to TRBD1. J lost 12 bases, V lost 10 bases, and 15 bases had no gene match. The germline V gene encodes CDR1 MNHNS and CDR2 SASEGT. The CDR3 runs to 14 residues. For the CDR3, the DNA is TGTGCCACCAGCCAAGACAGGGCCCGCGGACCCCTCCACTTT. It specifies CATSQDRARGPLHF.

The chain links TRBV5-1 to TRBJ1-2, with D possibly being TRBD1 (5 bases). The V and J ends lost 4 bases and 11 bases respectively, with 21 bases between them. CDR1 is SGHRS, CDR2 YFSETQ, per germline. The CDR3 totals 14 residues. The DNA for the CDR3 is TGCGCCAGCAGCCCTATGACGGGGGAAGAGGGGTACACCTTC. This gives the protein CASSPMTGEEGYTF.

This clonotype was seen a handful of times. The J gene is TRBJ1-3, the V gene TRBV4-3; D is ambiguous. V lost 0 bases and J 0 bases, leaving 12 bases between the germline ends. The CDR3 runs 17 residues. Germline V gene lookup returns CDR1 LGHNA and CDR2 YSLEER. The CDR3 bases are TGCGCCAGCAGCCAAGATCAGGCCGGTTACTCTGGAAACACCATATATTTT. Translated: CASSQDQAGYSGNTIYF.

This clonotype has at least ten counts. The chain links TRBV20-1 to TRBJ2-4, with D tentatively TRBD2 (5 bases). Trimming left V 7 bases short and J 5 bases short, with 15 bases between. Germline V gives CDR1 DFQATT, CDR2 SNEGSKA (reference sequence). This CDR3 is built from 13 residues. CDR3 region: CSVNPEGQNIQYF. The CDR3 bases are TGCAGTGTTAACCCCGAGGGCCAAAACATTCAGTACTTC.

This clonotype was counted a few times. CDR3 residues: CASRRPPMNTEAFF. DNA of the CDR3: TGTGCCAGTAGAAGGCCTCCCATGAACACTGAAGCTTTCTTT. This rearrangement joins TRBV19 to TRBJ1-1, with D hard to call. Trimming shortened V by 6 bases and J by 0 bases, and 11 bases separated the two germline ends. CDR3 length: 14 amino acids. Per the germline V gene, CDR1 is LNHDA and CDR2 is SQIVND (reference sequence).

The chain couples TRBV5-1 to TRBJ2-2; D perhaps matches TRBD2 (6 bases). The CDR3 covers 15 residues. Trimming stripped 0 bases from V and 5 bases from J, with 11 bases between. Germline V gives CDR1 SGHRS, CDR2 YFSETQ. Written as DNA, the CDR3 is TGCGCCAGCAGCTTGGCGCAGGGAGGAACCGGGGAGCTGTTTTTT. Its protein is CASSLAQGGTGELFF.

This clonotype was counted ten times or more. This CDR3 reads CSARQGAEYEQYF. The CDR3 region has the DNA TGCAGTGCTCGCCAGGGGGCTGAATACGAGCAGTACTTC. V is TRBV20-1 and J is TRBJ2-7; TRBD1 aligns across 8 bases. Germline CDR1 DFQATT, CDR2 SNEGSKA (reference sequence). This CDR3 has 13 residues. The V segment lost 5 bases and the J segment 4 bases; nucleotides outside the gene matches: 7.

V is TRBV15 and J is TRBJ2-5; 8 bases agree with TRBD2. Trimming took 1 base from V and 2 from J; bases not matched to a gene: 9. The CDR3 contains 17 residues. In germline, CDR1 is LNHNV, CDR2 YYDKDF (reference sequence). DNA for the CDR3: TGTGCCACCAGCAGAGGAGCGGGGGCAGTCCAACAAGAGACCCAGTACTTC. This gives the protein CATSRGAGAVQQETQYF.

This clonotype was found many times. The V gene is TRBV11-2, the J gene TRBJ1-2; 7 nucleotides match TRBD1. The CDR3 sequence is 15 residues long. With V trimmed by 4 bases and J by 8 bases, 13 bases remained unmatched. CDR1 is SGHAT and CDR2 is FQNNGV in the germline V gene. CDR3: CASSSRQGSFRGYTF. In nucleotides, the CDR3 is TGTGCCAGCAGCTCCCGACAGGGCTCCTTTCGAGGCTACACCTTC.